This T cell receptor (beta chain) was recovered during a study of T-cell memory formation after mild COVID-19. TCRdb passed the 5' RACE reads through MiXCR, listing each CDR3 protein once. The sample has roughly 130,000 distinct CDR3 sequences, 17% seen once. This clonotype was found a few times. Its antigen remains unidentified. Study-level findings and limits: Clones shrinking from day 15 to 85 showed even CD4/CD8 mixes; later expanders tilted CD4+. Second-wave clones peaking on day 37 lacked confirmed SARS-CoV-2 specificity.

Trimming left V 6 bases short and J 8 bases short, with 10 bases between. Germline V lookup: CDR1 SEHNR, CDR2 FQNEAQ (reference sequence). The CDR3 covers 11 residues. This chain joins TRBV7-9 and TRBJ1-2, with TRBD1 as a possible D gene (5 bases). This clonotype originated in a man aged 18 to 30 who had mild COVID-19 (a few samples of this study predate the infection). Cell type and time point are not known. The specimen sequenced was PBMCs or a T cell subset sorted from them (not recorded which). The CDR3 sequence is CASSSPGGYTF. The CDR3 coding sequence is TGTGCCAGCAGTTCGCCAGGGGGCTACACCTTC.